This passage covers 28 T cell receptor beta chains from one sample sequenced in a study of blood T cell repertoires in COVID-19. Sequencing was performed with immunoSEQ multiplex PCR; in TCRdb, only in-frame clones are kept and a portion is missing. The table shows approximately 110,000 clones, with around 66% occurring only once. Source material: peripheral blood. These receptor sequences come from a man older than 75 with acute or convalescent COVID-19.

This clone was found a few times. This chain links TRBV3-1 (or the pseudogene TRBV3-2) with TRBJ2-5; a possible D gene is TRBD2 (5 bases). V was shortened by 6 bases and J by 5 bases, with 16 bases between the two germline ends. There are 14 residues in the CDR3. In germline, CDR1 is LGHDT, CDR2 YNNKEL (reference sequence). CDR3 nucleotide sequence: TGTGCCAGCAGAGGAGGAGCGGCGTGGGAGACCCAGTACTTC. Protein sequence: CASRGGAAWETQYF.

There are a few counts of this clone. The chain combines TRBV2 with TRBJ1-1; tentatively, D is TRBD1 (5 bases). The germline V and J ends were trimmed by 7 bases and 1 base, with 16 bases remaining between them. Germline CDR1 is SNHLY and CDR2 is FYNNEI. The length of the CDR3 is 15 residues. The CDR3 is CASTQSSGPNTEAFF. CDR3 bases: TGTGCCAGCACCCAAAGTTCAGGGCCGAACACTGAAGCTTTCTTT.

The V call is TRBV6-5, the J call TRBJ2-7; D is unclear. This CDR3 is 12 amino acids long. Trimming removed 6 bases at V and 3 bases at J, with 9 bases between. The germline gives CDR1 MNHEY, CDR2 SVGAGI. CDR3 bases: TGTGCCAGCAGGATCCCCAGCTACGAGCAGTACTTC. This sequence encodes CASRIPSYEQYF.

The rearrangement uses TRBV3-1 (or the pseudogene TRBV3-2) and TRBJ2-4, with D possibly being TRBD1 (6 bases). In germline, CDR1 is LGHDT, CDR2 YNNKEL (reference sequence). Trimming took off 4 bases at V and 1 base at J, with 11 bases between the two ends. This CDR3 is built from 15 residues. The CDR3 DNA reads as TGTGCCAGCAGCCTGAGGACAGCCGCCAAAAACATTCAGTACTTC. This codes for CASSLRTAAKNIQYF.

The V gene is TRBV11-2, the J gene TRBJ2-3; no clear D. The length of the CDR3 is 15 residues. Germline V gene lookup returns CDR1 SGHAT and CDR2 FQNNGV. The V gene lost 5 bases and the J gene lost 0 bases, with 12 bases spanning the gap. The CDR3 DNA reads TGTGCCAGCAGCCTGACTGGAACTAGCACAGATACGCAGTATTTT. Its protein is CASSLTGTSTDTQYF.

The chain has TRBV30 and TRBJ1-6; D ambiguous. CDR1 and CDR2 from the germline V gene are GTSNPN and SVGIG (reference sequence). The CDR3 contains 14 residues. With 5 bases removed from V and 5 bases from J, the gap between germline ends came to 13 bases. DNA for the CDR3: TGTGCCTGGGGAGGTCTATCCGATAATTCACCCCTCCACTTT. Translation gives CAWGGLSDNSPLHF.

There are a few counts of this clone. The CDR3 DNA sequence: TGTGCCAGTCGGCCTGCTACAGGGAACACCGGGGAGCTGTTTTTT. Translating it yields CASRPATGNTGELFF. The V and J genes are TRBV19 and TRBJ2-2, with D perhaps matching TRBD1 (5 bases). The CDR3 length is 15 residues. V lost 8 bases to trimming and J lost 1 base, with 14 bases between them. Germline V gene data show CDR1 as LNHDA and CDR2 as SQIVND (reference sequence).

Note on this clone: It may be a read error: a sequence one base away is much more abundant. The rearrangement links TRBV11-2 to TRBJ2-2; 8 bases match TRBD1. Germline CDR1 SGHAT, CDR2 FQNNGV. Unmatched junction bases numbered 2, after V lost 4 bases and J lost 4 bases. The CDR3 is 14 amino acids. The chain's CDR3 is CASSSQGVTGELFF. CDR3 sequence (DNA): TGTGCCAGCAGCTCACAGGGGGTCACCGGGGAGCTGTTTTTT.

The gene calls are TRBV6-5 and TRBJ2-2, with D possibly TRBD2 on 6 matching bases. V was pared by 6 bases and J by 4 bases, with 15 bases between. Germline V gives CDR1 MNHEY, CDR2 SVGAGI. The CDR3 runs to 15 residues. The CDR3 loop is CASSGGASGTGELFF. The CDR3 nucleotides are TGTGCCAGCAGCGGAGGGGCCTCGGGCACCGGGGAGCTGTTTTTT.

V and J are TRBV9 and TRBJ2-3, with a weak D call TRBD1 (5 bases). The ends were cut back, 4 bases at V and 1 base at J, with 10 bases in the middle. Germline values: CDR1 SGDLS, CDR2 YYNGEE. This CDR3 is built from 14 residues. The CDR3 DNA follows: TGTGCCAGCAGCTCTGAAGGGGGCACAGATACGCAGTATTTT. Protein sequence: CASSSEGGTDTQYF. Looking up the rest from reference TRBV9 and TRBJ2-3 gives the full variable domain: DSGVTQTPKHLITATGQRVTLRCSPRSGDLSVYWYQQSLDQGLQFLIQYYNGEERAKGNILERFSAQQFPDLHSELNLSSLELGDSALYFCASSSEGGTDTQYFGPGTRLTVL.

The V gene is TRBV18, the J gene TRBJ2-7; 7 nucleotides agree with TRBD2. The V segment lost 4 bases and the J segment 4 bases; nucleotides outside the gene matches: 7. From germline, CDR1 is KGHSH and CDR2 LQKENI. The CDR3 has 14 amino acids. In DNA form, the CDR3 reads TGTGCCAGCTCACTTGAGGGAGGGAAGTACGAGCAGTACTTC. Its protein product is CASSLEGGKYEQYF. The complete variable domain, with remaining parts taken from reference TRBV18 and TRBJ2-7, reads NAGVMQNPRHLVRRRGQEARLRCSPMKGHSHVYWYRQLPEEGLKFMVYLQKENIIDESGMPKERFSAEFPKEGPSILRIQQVVRGDSAAYFCASSLEGGKYEQYFGPGTRLTVT.

The chain combines TRBV7-3 with TRBJ2-3, with a tentative D call TRBD2 (5 bases). The V gene lost 5 bases and the J gene lost 2 bases, with 14 bases spanning the gap. CDR1 and CDR2 from the germline V gene are SGHTA and FQGTGA. The CDR3 sequence is 15 residues long. The CDR3, as DNA: TGTGCCAGCAGCGCTCGGGGAAGGGACACAGATACGCAGTATTTT. Its protein product is CASSARGRDTDTQYF.

The CDR3 DNA reads as TGTGCCAGCAGCCCCTACGTTAAAACCGGGGAGCTGTTTTTT. Amino acid sequence: CASSPYVKTGELFF. This chain uses TRBV5-6 with TRBJ2-2; D is unclear. Trimming left V 4 bases short and J 5 bases short, with 12 bases between. The germline V gene has CDR1 SGHDT and CDR2 YYEEEE. The CDR3 spans 14 residues.

The chain carries TRBV6-5 and TRBJ2-1; TRBD2 aligns across 8 bases. Trimming removed 6 bases from V and 6 bases from J; junction bases left unmatched: 7. Germline-derived CDR1 and CDR2 are MNHEY and SVGAGI. The CDR3 runs to 14 residues. CDR3 DNA: TGTGCCAGCAGCATAAGCGGGAGACTCAATGAGCAGTTCTTC. Translation gives CASSISGRLNEQFF.

The CDR3 loop reads CASSSGDITYEQYF. The CDR3 bases are TGTGCCAGCAGCTCAGGGGACATCACCTACGAGCAGTACTTC. V is TRBV7-9 and J is TRBJ2-7, with TRBD1 as a possible D gene (6 bases). The CDR3 is made up of 14 amino acids. Germline V CDR1 and CDR2: SEHNR, FQNEAQ (reference sequence). With 4 bases removed from V and 2 bases from J, the gap between germline ends came to 12 bases.

This chain connects TRBV2 to TRBJ2-7; 11 nucleotides agree with TRBD1. This CDR3 contains 15 residues. Germline assignment: CDR1 SNHLY and CDR2 FYNNEI. Unmatched junction bases numbered 7, after V lost 5 bases and J lost 4 bases. CDR3: CASSKGQGEVYEQYF. CDR3 nucleotides: TGTGCCAGCAGTAAGGGACAGGGGGAGGTTTACGAGCAGTACTTC.

This chain joins TRBV5-6 and TRBJ2-4; D call uncertain. Germline CDR1 is SGHDT and CDR2 is YYEEEE. The CDR3 totals 15 residues. Trimming removed 4 bases from V and 8 bases from J, with 19 bases in between. The CDR3 DNA reads TGTGCCAGCAGCCCCCTCGAAGCTTCTTTAGACATTCAGTACTTC. Translated, it gives CASSPLEASLDIQYF.

The rearrangement uses TRBV13 and TRBJ1-4, with TRBD1 identical over 10 bases. J gave up 0 bases and V 5 bases, and 3 bases lay outside the gene matches. The CDR3 is 16 amino acids. CDR1 is PRHDT, CDR2 FYEKMQ, per germline (reference sequence). In DNA, the CDR3 is TGTGCCAGCAGCGCCGGACAGGGGGCAACTAATGAAAAACTGTTTTTT. Protein sequence: CASSAGQGATNEKLFF.

This clone was seen many times. The CDR3 reads CASSQETRLGWGSTDTQYF. The DNA of the CDR3 is TGCGCCAGCAGCCAAGAGACCAGACTAGGTTGGGGTAGCACAGATACGCAGTATTTT. V is TRBV4-3 and J is TRBJ2-3; D may be TRBD2 (6 bases). CDR3 length equals 19 residues. V was cut by 0 bases and J by 0 bases, with 19 bases left in between. Germline assignment: CDR1 LGHNA and CDR2 YSLEER.

This chain links TRBV5-5 with TRBJ2-1, with 8 nucleotides matching TRBD2. Germline loops: CDR1 SGHKS, CDR2 YYEKEE (reference sequence). The J segment lost 7 bases and the V segment lost 4 bases, leaving 10 bases of the junction unmatched. This CDR3 spans 15 amino acids. CDR3 amino acids: CASSPRLATGNEQFF. CDR3 coding DNA: TGTGCCAGCAGCCCCCGACTAGCGACGGGGAATGAGCAGTTCTTC.

Of note for this clone: The germline gene is not matched at one end of the junction; a read error may be the cause. The genes are TRBV28 and TRBJ2-7, with TRBD2 identical over 7 bases. The CDR3 contains 16 residues. The germline CDR1 and CDR2 sequences are MDHEN and SYDVKM. The CDR3 region has the DNA TGTGCCAGCAGTTTTAGTCGAAATGGGGCTAGCGGTGGGAGTAGGTTC. Protein product: CASSFSRNGASGGSRF.

This chain connects TRBV10-3 to TRBJ2-3, with 15 positions matching TRBD2. The CDR3 contains 19 residues. V dropped 3 bases and J dropped 5; count of bases not matched to a gene: 12. The germline CDR1 and CDR2 sequences are ENHRY and SYGVKD. The CDR3 sequence is CAISDPTGTSGRKGDTQYF. CDR3 sequence (DNA): TGTGCCATCAGTGATCCCACTGGGACTAGCGGGAGGAAGGGAGATACGCAGTATTTT.

The chain uses TRBV12-3 or TRBV12-4 and TRBJ2-2; D remains unclear. Trimming removed 4 bases from V and 6 bases from J, with 9 bases in between. The CDR3 has 13 amino acids. The CDR3 region is CASSSSRAGELFF. The DNA for the CDR3 is TGTGCCAGCAGTTCATCTCGGGCCGGGGAGCTGTTTTTT.

CDR3 nucleotides: TGCGCCAGCAGCTACCAGGGAACGGATACGCAGTATTTT. Protein: CASSYQGTDTQYF. The gene calls are TRBV5-1 and TRBJ2-3; perhaps TRBD1 as D (5 bases). Germline assignment: CDR1 SGHRS and CDR2 YFSETQ. Trimming shortened V by 3 bases and J by 6 bases, and 11 bases separated the two germline ends. The CDR3 extends over 13 amino acids.

The genes are TRBV27 and TRBJ2-1; 9 bases map to TRBD2. Germline CDR1 is MNHEY and CDR2 is SMNVEV (reference sequence). The CDR3 has 19 amino acids. Trimming cost V 4 bases and J 3 bases; bases outside gene matches: 16. The CDR3 is CASSSFPQGGRGNYNEQFF. The CDR3 bases are TGTGCCAGCAGTTCATTCCCCCAGGGCGGGAGGGGTAACTACAATGAGCAGTTCTTC.

The chain joins TRBV4-2 to TRBJ1-4, with D perhaps matching TRBD1 (5 bases). Germline V gene lookup returns CDR1 LGHNA and CDR2 YNFKEQ. CDR3 length equals 16 residues. V was clipped by 3 bases and J by 4 bases, with 15 bases between them. The CDR3 loop reads CASSQGPQGSNEKLFF. In DNA, the CDR3 is TGTGCCAGCAGCCAGGGGCCTCAGGGCAGTAATGAAAAACTGTTTTTT.

Many counts were recorded for this clone. The chain joins TRBV7-8 to TRBJ2-2; no firm D call. This CDR3 spans 15 amino acids. CDR1 SGHVS and CDR2 FQNEAQ come from the germline V gene. The germline V and J ends were trimmed by 5 bases and 6 bases, with 16 bases remaining between them. The CDR3 DNA sequence: TGTGCCAGCAGCCCTCAAGGAGTGGGTGCCGGGGAGCTGTTTTTT. As protein: CASSPQGVGAGELFF.

This sequence joins TRBV10-3 and TRBJ1-5, with D possibly being TRBD1 (5 bases). CDR3 length: 15 amino acids. The germline V and J ends were trimmed by 0 bases and 7 bases, with 13 bases remaining between them. From germline, CDR1 is ENHRY and CDR2 SYGVKD. CDR3: CAISESAGRGQPQHF. In DNA, the CDR3 is TGTGCCATCAGTGAGTCCGCAGGGAGGGGACAGCCCCAGCATTTT.